Each of the 32 T cell receptor beta chains below was sequenced from the same sample in a study of low-dose radiotherapy and immunotherapy resistance in tumors. cDNA synthesis used a TRAV/TRBV-specific primer set for both chains. With a V-primer adapter and a constant-region primer, TCRs were amplified for about 20 PCR cycles. In TCRdb, the reads were re-called with MiXCR into one record per CDR3 protein. The sample yields 95,000 to 100,000 distinct CDR3 sequences, less than 25% seen once. This sample's time point: after trial treatment. Stated treatment: LDRT plus nivolumab, ipilimumab, low-dose cyclophosphamide and aspirin (RACIN trial). Sequenced material: PBMCs, taken after low-dose radiotherapy plus immunotherapy. The source is a male donor with prostate cancer.

This clonotype came up many times. The chain is built from TRBV18 and TRBJ2-7; D unclear. Germline CDR1 KGHSH, CDR2 LQKENI. Trimming took off 2 bases at V and 2 bases at J, with 10 bases between the two ends. The CDR3 totals 14 residues. CDR3 in DNA: TGTGCCAGCTCACCATCACCGTTGCCCTACGAGCAGTACTTC. This translates into CASSPSPLPYEQYF.

The table lists this clonotype with many counts. V is TRBV6-2 or TRBV6-3 and J is TRBJ2-3, with 7 bases identical to TRBD1. The junction had 8 bases not matched to a gene; V was cut back by 10 bases and J by 4 bases. The CDR3 consists of 13 residues. Germline V gene sequence: CDR1 MNHEY, CDR2 SVGEGT. CDR3 region: CAIRGSSADTQYF. In DNA form, the CDR3 reads TGTGCCATCAGGGGGAGTAGCGCAGATACGCAGTATTTT.

This clonotype appeared many times. The chain has TRBV5-1 and TRBJ1-1, with 7 bases matching TRBD1. The germline CDR1 and CDR2 sequences are SGHRS and YFSETQ. The CDR3 totals 14 residues. V lost 4 bases to trimming and J lost 4 bases; unmatched junction nucleotides: 7. CDR3 nucleotides: TGCGCCAGCAGCCTGGACAGGAGGGGCACTGAAGCTTTCTTT. Encoded protein: CASSLDRRGTEAFF.

The chain uses TRBV27 and TRBJ2-2, with a weak D call TRBD2 (7 bases). V lost 2 bases and J lost 1, with 11 bases in between. The CDR3 sequence is 16 residues long. Germline loops: CDR1 MNHEY, CDR2 SMNVEV (reference sequence). CDR3 coding DNA: TGTGCCAGCAGTTTACGGGGGGCTCGGAACACCGGGGAGCTGTTTTTT. It is translated as CASSLRGARNTGELFF.

At least ten counts were recorded for this clonotype. This rearrangement joins TRBV19 to TRBJ2-5, with 10 bases that match TRBD2. This CDR3 has 16 residues. The V gene's germline CDR1 is LNHDA and CDR2 SQIVND (reference sequence). The V segment lost 1 base and the J segment 0 bases; nucleotides outside the gene matches: 2. CDR3 nucleotide sequence: TGTGCCAGTAGTATAGTAGCGGGGGGAAACCAAGAGACCCAGTACTTC. Protein: CASSIVAGGNQETQYF.

Ten or more counts support this clonotype. This chain uses TRBV6-5 with TRBJ2-6, with 11 bases that match TRBD1. The CDR3 contains 17 residues. The ends lost 8 bases at V and 1 base at J; junction bases unmatched: 7. Germline V gene sequence: CDR1 MNHEY, CDR2 SVGAGI. CDR3: CASARTGGNSGANVLTF. CDR3 bases: TGTGCCAGCGCCCGGACAGGGGGCAATTCTGGGGCCAACGTCCTGACTTTC.

This clonotype has a count of ten or more. The rearrangement joins TRBV5-5 to TRBJ2-1; TRBD2 agrees at 8 bases. CDR3 length: 15 amino acids. Germline assignment: CDR1 SGHKS and CDR2 YYEKEE (reference sequence). Trimming at V came to 4 bases and at J to 4 bases, leaving 7 bases not matched to a gene. Here the CDR3 reads CASSATGGSYNEQFF. The CDR3 nucleotides are TGTGCCAGCAGCGCGACGGGGGGGTCTTACAATGAGCAGTTCTTC.

This clonotype came up many times. This sequence joins TRBV12-3 or TRBV12-4 and TRBJ2-3, with 9 bases that match TRBD2. The CDR3 covers 16 residues. The V gene end was trimmed by 6 bases and the J gene end by 6 bases; junction bases not matched to a gene: 13. CDR3 sequence: CASSYSGGPPMDTQYF. Written as DNA, the CDR3 is TGTGCCAGCAGCTATAGCGGGGGCCCGCCGATGGATACGCAGTATTTT.

This chain joins TRBV6-1 and TRBJ2-1; the D is unclear. V was trimmed by 2 bases and J by 0 bases, leaving 8 bases between them. The length of the CDR3 is 15 residues. Per germline, CDR1 MNHNS and CDR2 SASEGT. CDR3 residues: CASSEWRDSYNEQFF. The CDR3 coding sequence is TGTGCCAGCAGTGAATGGAGAGACTCCTACAATGAGCAGTTCTTC.

The CDR3 reads CAISRAGTGSSGANVLTF. Here the CDR3 DNA reads TGTGCCATCAGCAGAGCCGGGACAGGGAGCTCTGGGGCCAACGTCCTGACTTTC. The chain employs TRBV10-3 and TRBJ2-6, with TRBD1 matching over 9 bases. Germline V CDR1 and CDR2: ENHRY, SYGVKD. This CDR3 has 18 amino acids. Trimming removed 6 bases from V and 0 bases from J; junction bases left unmatched: 9.

This clonotype was found many times. The DNA of the CDR3 is TGTGCCATAGCAACAGGGGGCACTGAAGCTTTCTTT. This encodes CAIATGGTEAFF. This chain uses TRBV10-3 with TRBJ1-1; the match to TRBD1 covers 8 bases. Germline CDR1 is ENHRY and CDR2 is SYGVKD. This CDR3 spans 12 amino acids. The ends lost 9 bases at V and 4 bases at J; junction bases unmatched: 4.

This clonotype was picked up many times. The chain has TRBV12-3 or TRBV12-4 and TRBJ1-1; TRBD1 might be the D (5 bases). V was trimmed by 5 bases and J by 0 bases, leaving 16 bases between them. CDR3 size: 16 residues. CDR3 in amino acids: CASSTWDRRMNTEAFF. The CDR3 DNA sequence: TGTGCCAGCAGTACCTGGGACCGGCGAATGAACACTGAAGCTTTCTTT.

The table lists this clonotype with a count of one. The gene calls are TRBV18 and TRBJ1-2; D gene unclear. The CDR3 has 14 residues. V lost 3 bases and J 2 bases, leaving 10 bases between the germline ends. Looked up from germline, CDR1 is KGHSH and CDR2 is LQKENI. The CDR3 reads CASSPLGENYGYTF. CDR3 sequence (DNA): TGTGCCAGCTCACCCTTAGGTGAGAACTATGGCTACACCTTC. Filled out from reference TRBV18 and TRBJ1-2, the complete variable domain reads NAGVMQNPRHLVRRRGQEARLRCSPMKGHSHVYWYRQLPEEGLKFMVYLQKENIIDESGMPKERFSAEFPKEGPSILRIQQVVRGDSAAYFCASSPLGENYGYTFGSGTRLTVV.

This clonotype was counted at least ten times. This CDR3 is CASSPQSGAETQYF. The CDR3 coding sequence is TGTGCCAGCAGCCCCCAGTCGGGTGCGGAGACCCAGTACTTC. This rearrangement joins TRBV7-2 to TRBJ2-5; D is ambiguous. CDR3 length: 14 amino acids. Per germline, CDR1 SGHTA and CDR2 FQGNSA. Trimming left V 5 bases short and J 5 bases short, with 15 bases between.

V gene TRBV28 combines with J gene TRBJ1-2, with D maybe TRBD1 (5 bases). Trimming removed 1 base from V and 9 bases from J, with 9 bases in between. Germline CDR1 is MDHEN and CDR2 is SYDVKM. The CDR3 loop spans 12 amino acids. The CDR3 DNA sequence: TGTGCCAGCAGTTTATCAGAGGGACGCTACACCTTC. Translation: CASSLSEGRYTF.

This clonotype was found many times. The chain employs TRBV14 and TRBJ1-4; D may be TRBD1 (5 bases). Germline CDR1 reads SGHDN; CDR2 reads FVKESK. The CDR3 is made up of 13 amino acids. V was trimmed by 4 bases and J by 12 bases, leaving 15 bases between them. The CDR3 spells CASSREKPGQLFF. CDR3 nucleotide sequence: TGTGCCAGCAGCCGGGAAAAGCCGGGACAACTGTTTTTT.

This clonotype was observed many times. The chain recombines TRBV12-3 or TRBV12-4 with TRBJ1-1; TRBD1 agrees at 7 bases. CDR3 size: 15 residues. The J segment lost 0 bases and the V segment lost 6 bases, leaving 7 bases of the junction unmatched. The CDR3 DNA reads TGTGCCAGCAGCCCAACGGGACAGATGAACACTGAAGCTTTCTTT. Protein product: CASSPTGQMNTEAFF.

In its sample, this clonotype was seen a few times. A much larger clone sits a single nucleotide away, making a read error possible. This chain joins TRBV11-2 and TRBJ2-2, with D tentatively TRBD1 (6 bases). The germline V and J ends were trimmed by 2 bases and 9 bases, with 19 bases remaining between them. Germline V lookup: CDR1 SGHAT, CDR2 FQNNGV. This CDR3 region has 16 residues. The CDR3 is CASSLFGDKRPRELFF. The CDR3 DNA sequence: TGTGCCAGCAGCTTATTCGGGGACAAGCGGCCCAGGGAGCTGTTTTTT.

This clonotype was recorded many times. This chain joins TRBV2 and TRBJ2-1, with 7 positions matching TRBD2. The CDR3 has 13 residues. Germline values: CDR1 SNHLY, CDR2 FYNNEI. V shed 2 bases, J shed 6 bases, and the junction held 1 base outside the gene matches. Here the CDR3 reads CASSELAGNEQFF. In DNA form, the CDR3 reads TGTGCCAGCAGTGAATTAGCGGGCAATGAGCAGTTCTTC.

This chain links TRBV10-3 with TRBJ2-3; possibly TRBD1 for D (6 bases). The ends were cut back, 3 bases at V and 0 bases at J, with 10 bases in the middle. CDR1 is ENHRY, CDR2 SYGVKD, per germline. The CDR3 has 15 residues. The CDR3, as DNA: TGTGCCATCAGTGATCCGGGACACAGCACAGATACGCAGTATTTT. Translated: CAISDPGHSTDTQYF.

The sample holds many counts of this clonotype. V and J are TRBV20-1 and TRBJ2-2; TRBD2 matches 9 bases. The CDR3 sequence is 14 residues long. V shed 5 bases, J shed 1 base, and the junction held 2 bases outside the gene matches. Germline V CDR1 and CDR2: DFQATT, SNEGSKA (reference sequence). The CDR3 reads CSAPSGVNTGELFF. The CDR3 nucleotides are TGCAGTGCTCCTAGCGGGGTGAACACCGGGGAGCTGTTTTTT.

The sample holds many counts of this clonotype. V usage is TRBV14 and J usage is TRBJ1-1; D remains ambiguous. The germline CDR1 and CDR2 sequences are SGHDN and FVKESK. This CDR3 comprises 17 residues. Between the trimmed V and J ends, which lost 0 bases and 5 bases, there was a span of 19 bases. In nucleotides, the CDR3 is TGTGCCAGCAGCCAAGATCTGTTTGGTGGTTGGGGAACTGAAGCTTTCTTT. Encoded protein: CASSQDLFGGWGTEAFF.

Ten or more counts support this clonotype. The CDR3 DNA follows: TGTGCCAGCAGCCCGGACAGGGGGACAGATACGCAGTATTTT. Protein product: CASSPDRGTDTQYF. This chain uses TRBV5-4 with TRBJ2-3; 10 bases are shared with TRBD1. Looked up from germline, CDR1 is SGHNT and CDR2 is YYREEE (reference sequence). J was trimmed by 3 bases and V by 4 bases; bases with no gene match: 2. CDR3 length: 14 residues.

This clonotype was observed once. A far larger clone is a single base away, which makes a read error likely. V usage is TRBV5-8 and J usage is TRBJ2-5; TRBD1 matches at 8 bases. Trimming at V came to 4 bases and at J to 5 bases, leaving 10 bases not matched to a gene. Germline values: CDR1 SGHTS, CDR2 YDEGEE. There are 15 residues in the CDR3. CDR3: CASSAGQGDLETQYF. For the CDR3, the DNA is TGTGCCAGCAGCGCCGGACAGGGCGATTTGGAGACCCAGTACTTC. The variable domain in full, with the rest retrieved from reference TRBV5-8 and TRBJ2-5, is EAGVTQSPTHLIKTRGQQATLRCSPISGHTSVYWYQQALGLGLQFLLWYDEGEERNRGNFPPRFSGRQFPNYSSELNVNALELEDSALYLCASSAGQGDLETQYFGPGTRLLVL.

Ten or more counts support this clonotype. This rearrangement joins TRBV29-1 to TRBJ1-2, with D possibly matching TRBD1 (6 bases). The V end lost 5 bases, the J end lost 5 bases, and 15 bases lay between the germline ends. Per germline, CDR1 SQVTM and CDR2 ANQGSEA. The CDR3 loop spans 13 amino acids. CDR3 amino acids: CSVSLGARYGYTF. The CDR3 nucleotides are TGCAGCGTTTCGTTGGGGGCGCGGTATGGCTACACCTTC.

This clonotype showed up many times. This chain uses TRBV11-2 with TRBJ2-3, with D unclear. The CDR3 has 14 residues. Between the trimmed V and J ends, which lost 2 bases and 4 bases, there was a span of 10 bases. The germline V gene encodes CDR1 SGHAT and CDR2 FQNNGV. CDR3 loop: CASSLYTHPDTQYF. The CDR3, as DNA: TGTGCCAGCAGCTTATATACTCACCCAGATACGCAGTATTTT.

This clonotype appeared a few times. The chain is built from TRBV12-3 or TRBV12-4 and TRBJ1-2; D may be TRBD1 (5 bases). V was trimmed by 7 bases and J by 0 bases, leaving 6 bases between them. CDR3 size: 12 residues. The CDR3 region is CASTGPNYGYTF. The CDR3 nucleotides are TGTGCCAGCACAGGGCCTAACTATGGCTACACCTTC.

This clonotype was seen ten or more times. The chain couples TRBV4-2 to TRBJ2-1, with D tentatively TRBD1 or TRBD2 (6 bases each). The germline V and J ends were trimmed by 4 bases and 7 bases, with 20 bases remaining between them. This CDR3 comprises 16 residues. From germline, CDR1 is LGHNA and CDR2 YNFKEQ. This CDR3 reads CASSPLTGGPRNEQFF. CDR3 DNA sequence: TGTGCCAGCAGCCCCCTGACTGGGGGGCCGAGGAATGAGCAGTTCTTC.

The table lists this clonotype with a few counts. The rearrangement links TRBV12-3 or TRBV12-4 to TRBJ2-7; a possible D gene is TRBD1 (5 bases). V was clipped by 7 bases and J by 3 bases, with 16 bases between them. This CDR3 spans 14 amino acids. CDR3: CASTPRQGFYEQYF. The CDR3 DNA is TGTGCCAGCACCCCCCGGCAGGGCTTCTACGAGCAGTACTTC.

The J gene is TRBJ1-5, the V gene TRBV4-2; 8 bases match TRBD1. Germline assignment: CDR1 LGHNA and CDR2 YNFKEQ. The CDR3 extends over 15 amino acids. With 4 bases clipped from V and 5 bases from J, the junction kept 7 bases outside the gene matches. The CDR3 spells CASSPAGQGDQPQHF. CDR3 nucleotide sequence: TGTGCCAGCAGCCCAGCTGGACAGGGCGATCAGCCCCAGCATTTT.

Ten or more counts support this clonotype. The V and J genes are TRBV1 and TRBJ1-3; TRBD1, as called in the table, went unchecked against the DNA. TRBV1 is reported as a pseudogene. The CDR3 spans 15 residues. CDR3 in amino acids: CASSQGRGLGNTIYF. The CDR3 DNA sequence: TGTGCCAGCAGCCAAGGAAGGGGGCTTGGAAACACCATATATTTT.

This sequence joins TRBV4-3 and TRBJ2-1; TRBD1 matches 9 bases. CDR1 is LGHNA and CDR2 is YSLEER in the germline V gene. Trimming at V came to 6 bases and at J to 6 bases, leaving 9 bases not matched to a gene. The CDR3 loop spans 15 amino acids. This CDR3 is CASRYTGGHINEQFF. CDR3 DNA sequence: TGCGCCAGCAGGTACACAGGGGGCCATATCAATGAGCAGTTCTTC.